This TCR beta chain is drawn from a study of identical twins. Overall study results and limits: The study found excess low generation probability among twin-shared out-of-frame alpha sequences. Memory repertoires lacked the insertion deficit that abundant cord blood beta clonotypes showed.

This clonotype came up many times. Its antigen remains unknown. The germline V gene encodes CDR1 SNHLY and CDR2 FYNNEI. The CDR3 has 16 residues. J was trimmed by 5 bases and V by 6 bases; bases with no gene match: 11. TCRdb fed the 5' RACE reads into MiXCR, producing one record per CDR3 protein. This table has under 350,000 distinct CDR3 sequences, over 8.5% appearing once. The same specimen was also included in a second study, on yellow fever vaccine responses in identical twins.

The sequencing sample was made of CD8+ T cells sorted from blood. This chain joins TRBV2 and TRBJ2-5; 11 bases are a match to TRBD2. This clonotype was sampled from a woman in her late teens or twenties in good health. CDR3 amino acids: CASRQPGLADGETQYF. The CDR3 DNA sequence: TGTGCCAGCAGACAACCGGGACTAGCGGACGGGGAGACCCAGTACTTC.